This T cell receptor (beta chain) was observed in a study of control samples from healthy donors and cancer patients. This clone was observed a single time. Some clones are missing from TCRdb's copy, which holds only in-frame ones; the method was immunoSEQ multiplex PCR. Here the sample spans about 250,000 clones, approximately 80% being singletons. J lost 4 bases, V lost 3 bases, and 8 bases had no gene match. Per germline, CDR1 KGHSH and CDR2 LQKENI. There are 15 residues in the CDR3. This rearrangement joins TRBV18 to TRBJ1-2, with TRBD1 identical over 7 bases. The clonotype comes from a woman aged 60-75 years with lung cancer. The sample consisted of PBMCs. CDR3 in DNA: TGTGCCAGCTCACCGCCAGGGGGGAGTGTCTATGGCTACACCTTC. It specifies CASSPPGGSVYGYTF. Complete variable domain (other parts from reference TRBV18 and TRBJ1-2): NAGVMQNPRHLVRRRGQEARLRCSPMKGHSHVYWYRQLPEEGLKFMVYLQKENIIDESGMPKERFSAEFPKEGPSILRIQQVVRGDSAAYFCASSPPGGSVYGYTFGSGTRLTVV.